This T cell receptor beta chain is drawn from a study of Ad26.COV2.S vaccination and SARS-CoV-2 variants. Across the whole study: Ad26.COV2.S shots went into the muscle once or twice, 56 days apart.

Treatment described: approximately 18 received Ad26.COV2.S at low or high dose, single or two shots; about 5 received placebo; per-sample allocation not given. Sampling was performed 63 days after the first vaccine or placebo injection. Boston provided a donor who was an adult aged 18-55 years. Overall study results and limits: Recipients of either vaccine or placebo displayed similar breadth of non-spike TCRs.

Of note for this clone: Its specificity is not known.

TCRdb keeps only in-frame clones here, not all; method: immunoSEQ multiplex PCR. The profile covers about 680,000 clones, with approximately 88% appearing a single time and over 1.3% taken by the ten largest. V was cut by 1 base and J by 0 bases, with 7 bases left in between. The CDR3 is made up of 14 amino acids. The germline V gene encodes CDR1 SGHRS and CDR2 YFSETQ. This specimen was peripheral blood, taken in a trial of Ad26.COV2.S vaccine versus placebo. This sequence joins TRBV5-1 and TRBJ1-1; D call uncertain. The receptor comes from a person between 18 and 59 years old who received the Ad26.COV2.S COVID-19 vaccine or a placebo. In DNA, the CDR3 is TGCGCCAGCAGCTTGACGGGAATGAACACTGAAGCTTTCTTT. It translates to CASSLTGMNTEAFF.